Shown below are 25 T cell receptor beta chains from a single sample sequenced in a study of regulatory T cells in long-lasting Graves disease. Time point defined: persistent/refractory GD, antithyroid drugs over 5 years with positive TRAb. Extracted PBMC RNA gave rise to the TCR library. Combining iRepertoire HTBI primers with Arm-PCR of CDR3 regions, the authors built TCR beta libraries. TCRdb processed the multiplex PCR reads anew with MiXCR; each CDR3 protein has one entry. The data hold 700,000 or so distinct CDR3 sequences, with around 30% observed a single time. The sequencing used peripheral blood mononuclear cells (PBMCs), collected when the disease was refractory, from a patient treated with antithyroid drugs. These receptor sequences come from a female donor with Graves disease.

This clonotype was detected only once. The chain has TRBV7-2 and TRBJ1-1; D remains unclear. The CDR3 is 13 residues long. CDR1 and CDR2 (germline): SGHTA, FQGNSA. V lost 4 bases, J lost 7 bases, and 13 bases lay in between. The CDR3 is CASSSLDRHEAFF. As DNA, the CDR3 is TGTGCCAGCAGCTCTTTGGACCGACATGAAGCTTTCTTT.

The rearrangement joins TRBV6-1 to TRBJ2-7; perhaps TRBD1 as D (7 bases). V lost 7 bases and J lost 1, with 17 bases in between. Germline V gene sequence: CDR1 MNHNS, CDR2 SASEGT. CDR3 length equals 15 residues. The CDR3 protein is CASTSTPGGSYEQYF. The CDR3 DNA reads as TGTGCCAGCACCTCAACCCCAGGGGGGTCCTACGAGCAGTACTTC.

This clonotype was seen a few times. The rearrangement joins TRBV7-6 to TRBJ1-5; D gene unclear. V was cut by 5 bases and J by 4 bases, with 9 bases left in between. This CDR3 is built from 13 residues. Germline CDR1 reads SGHVS; CDR2 reads FNYEAQ. CDR3 nucleotide sequence: TGTGCCAGCAGCCAAACCCAAAATCAGCCCCAGCATTTT. It specifies CASSQTQNQPQHF.

The V and J genes are TRBV29-1 and TRBJ1-1, with D possibly being TRBD1 (6 bases). Germline assignment: CDR1 SQVTM and CDR2 ANQGSEA. Trimming pared 3 bases from V and 1 base from J, leaving 12 bases between. This CDR3 is built from 14 residues. CDR3 protein: CSVDRGRQNTEAFF. The CDR3 DNA sequence: TGCAGCGTTGACCGGGGGCGGCAGAACACTGAAGCTTTCTTT.

V is TRBV20-1 and J is TRBJ2-1; D is possibly TRBD2 (5 bases). CDR3 length: 14 residues. Trimming pared 4 bases from V and 7 bases from J, leaving 17 bases between. Per the germline V gene, CDR1 is DFQATT and CDR2 is SNEGSKA (reference sequence). The CDR3 nucleotides read TGCAGTGCTAATGTTCATCCCTGGGAGAATGAGCAGTTCTTC. Translated: CSANVHPWENEQFF.

This clonotype was counted between two and nine times. Being one base from a much bigger clone, this may be a read error. The V and J genes are TRBV7-9 and TRBJ1-2; D gene ambiguous. The CDR3 is 16 amino acids. Trimming took 2 bases from V and 2 from J, leaving 15 bases between them. Germline CDR1 and CDR2: SEHNR and FQNEAQ (reference sequence). DNA for the CDR3: TGTGCCAGCAGCTTACGGGCTCATCGGTTAAACTATGGCTACACCTTC. This codes for CASSLRAHRLNYGYTF.

This clonotype has a handful of counts. The chain has TRBV12-5 and TRBJ2-7, with TRBD2 as a possible D gene (5 bases). The CDR3 sequence is 17 residues long. The V end was cut by 7 bases, the J end by 3 bases, with 25 bases between. Germline V lookup: CDR1 LGHNT, CDR2 FRNRAP. Here the CDR3 reads CASAPHASFQDDYEQYF. CDR3 DNA: TGTGCTAGTGCCCCCCACGCTAGCTTCCAAGACGACTACGAGCAGTACTTC. The variable domain in full, completed from reference TRBV12-5 and TRBJ2-7, reads DARVTQTPRHKVTEMGQEVTMRCQPILGHNTVFWYRQTMMQGLELLAYFRNRAPLDDSGMPKDRFSAEMPDATLATLKIQPSEPRDSAVYFCASAPHASFQDDYEQYFGPGTRLTVT.

This clonotype was detected only a few times. This chain links TRBV7-2 with TRBJ1-1; unclear D gene. CDR1 and CDR2 (germline): SGHTA, FQGNSA. Deletions cut 4 bases from V and 5 bases from J, with 11 bases between. The CDR3 is 13 amino acids. The CDR3 is CASSSRAQTEAFF. The CDR3 DNA reads as TGTGCCAGCAGCTCCCGAGCTCAAACTGAAGCTTTCTTT.

Many counts were recorded for this clonotype. The chain has TRBV30 and TRBJ1-5; a possible D gene is TRBD1 (5 bases). Germline V CDR1 and CDR2: GTSNPN, SVGIG (reference sequence). The CDR3 is 15 amino acids. Trimming left V 0 bases short and J 2 bases short, with 11 bases between. Here the CDR3 reads CAWSVGALRNQPQHF. The DNA of the CDR3 is TGTGCCTGGAGTGTAGGGGCCCTCCGCAATCAGCCCCAGCATTTT.

This clonotype was seen a handful of times. The chain links TRBV5-1 to TRBJ1-1, with a weak D call TRBD1 (6 bases). The germline V gene has CDR1 SGHRS and CDR2 YFSETQ. V dropped 0 bases and J dropped 5 bases, with 17 bases sitting between them. The CDR3 has 16 amino acids. The CDR3 sequence: CASSLAPGGGRTEAFF. The CDR3 coding sequence is TGCGCCAGCAGCTTGGCGCCTGGGGGGGGGCGTACTGAAGCTTTCTTT.

This clonotype was seen ten or more times. This chain joins TRBV11-2 and TRBJ2-7; no clear D. The CDR3 runs to 14 residues. Trimming took 0 bases from V and 3 from J, leaving 9 bases between them. CDR1 is SGHAT, CDR2 FQNNGV, per germline. The CDR3 coding sequence is TGTGCCAGCAGCTTAGATCCCAGTTTCTACGAGCAGTACTTC. This gives the protein CASSLDPSFYEQYF.

The chain is built from TRBV6-1 and TRBJ1-2; 10 bases align to TRBD1. CDR3 length equals 16 residues. V shed 4 bases, J shed 8 bases, and the junction held 13 bases outside the gene matches. Germline CDR1 is MNHNS and CDR2 is SASEGT. CDR3 protein: CASSAGTTGGAYGYTF. CDR3 sequence (DNA): TGTGCCAGCAGTGCCGGCACGACAGGGGGCGCATACGGCTACACCTTC.

This chain joins TRBV6-1 and TRBJ2-7; D is perhaps TRBD2 (5 bases). The CDR3 length is 13 residues. Trimming took 6 bases from V and 2 from J, leaving 11 bases between them. Looked up from germline, CDR1 is MNHNS and CDR2 is SASEGT. The CDR3 DNA sequence: TGTGCCAGCAGATCCGGGAACACCTACGAGCAGTACTTC. This gives the protein CASRSGNTYEQYF.

The chain links TRBV6-1 to TRBJ1-2; D ambiguous. The CDR3 is 15 residues long. Germline V gives CDR1 MNHNS, CDR2 SASEGT. V was trimmed by 6 bases and J by 4 bases, leaving 18 bases between them. The CDR3, as DNA: TGTGCCAGCAGCCAAGAGGAAGGCACGACCTATGGCTACACCTTC. It encodes CASSQEEGTTYGYTF.

The rearrangement uses TRBV20-1 and TRBJ2-7; 7 bases line up with TRBD1. The CDR3 contains 12 residues. Unmatched junction bases numbered 5, after V lost 3 bases and J lost 6 bases. Germline assignment: CDR1 DFQATT and CDR2 SNEGSKA (reference sequence). CDR3 in amino acids: CSASTGVSEQYF. CDR3 in DNA: TGCAGTGCTAGTACAGGGGTATCCGAGCAGTACTTC.

The V gene is TRBV7-6, the J gene TRBJ1-1, with D maybe TRBD1 (6 bases). Per germline, CDR1 SGHVS and CDR2 FNYEAQ. Trimming removed 5 bases from V and 0 bases from J, with 16 bases in between. This CDR3 is 16 amino acids long. The CDR3 is CASSAQGGGLNTEAFF. DNA for the CDR3: TGTGCCAGCAGCGCACAGGGTGGGGGCCTGAACACTGAAGCTTTCTTT.

This clonotype came up a few times. This chain uses TRBV7-2 with TRBJ2-7; 12 bases line up with TRBD2. CDR3 size: 16 residues. With V trimmed by 5 bases and J by 3 bases, 8 bases remained unmatched. Germline loops: CDR1 SGHTA, CDR2 FQGNSA. As DNA, the CDR3 is TGTGCCAGCAGCCCCCCAGGACTAGCGGGGAACTACGAGCAGTACTTC. Its protein product is CASSPPGLAGNYEQYF.

In this sample, this clonotype turned up a few times. The chain links TRBV12-3 or TRBV12-4 to TRBJ2-2; possible D gene TRBD2, 6 bases. Trimming cost V 8 bases and J 6 bases, with 7 bases left between them. CDR3 length: 11 residues. CDR3 residues: CASPGAGELFF. CDR3 nucleotide sequence: TGTGCCAGCCCGGGAGCCGGGGAGCTGTTTTTT.

This clonotype was observed a handful of times. The V call is TRBV12-3 or TRBV12-4, the J call TRBJ1-5; D not resolved. This CDR3 spans 12 amino acids. With 3 bases removed from V and 4 bases from J, the gap between germline ends came to 4 bases. The CDR3 spells CASSFENQPQHF. The CDR3 nucleotides read TGTGCCAGCAGTTTTGAGAATCAGCCCCAGCATTTT.

This clonotype was counted at least ten times. V usage is TRBV2 and J usage is TRBJ2-7; 10 nucleotides line up with TRBD2. CDR1 is SNHLY, CDR2 FYNNEI, per germline. The CDR3 consists of 12 residues. The V and J ends lost 8 bases and 5 bases, in that order; junction bases with no gene match: 3. The CDR3 DNA is TGTGCCAGCTGGGGACTAGCGAACGAGCAGTACTTC. Translated: CASWGLANEQYF.

This clonotype was seen repeatedly, ten times or more. The chain employs TRBV6-2 or TRBV6-3 and TRBJ2-2; D is uncertain. Germline V gene lookup returns CDR1 MNHEY and CDR2 SVGEGT. This CDR3 is 16 amino acids long. Trimming stripped 5 bases from V and 4 bases from J, with 17 bases between. The CDR3 nucleotides are TGTGCCAGCAGTGTTCAGTTTTTAGGTTCCACCGGGGAGCTGTTTTTT. Its protein is CASSVQFLGSTGELFF.

The chain employs TRBV19 and TRBJ2-5, with D tentatively TRBD2 (7 bases). This CDR3 is 17 amino acids long. CDR1 and CDR2 from the germline V gene are LNHDA and SQIVND (reference sequence). Trimming left V 2 bases short and J 1 base short, with 17 bases between. DNA for the CDR3: TGTGCCAGTAGTATAAGTAGGGGGGGCACTTTCCAAGAGACCCAGTACTTC. The encoded protein is CASSISRGGTFQETQYF.

This clonotype was counted a few times. The V and J genes are TRBV12-3 or TRBV12-4 and TRBJ1-1; D gene uncertain. CDR3 length: 18 residues. V was trimmed by 1 base and J by 2 bases, leaving 20 bases between them. The CDR3 loop reads CASSLGFRLGSGNTEAFF. The CDR3 nucleotides are TGTGCCAGCAGTTTAGGGTTCAGGCTGGGATCGGGAAACACTGAAGCTTTCTTT.

The table lists this clonotype with a few counts. The chain employs TRBV20-1 and TRBJ2-5; unclear D gene. Trimming pared 2 bases from V and 5 bases from J, leaving 9 bases between. The length of the CDR3 is 12 residues. Germline CDR1 and CDR2: DFQATT and SNEGSKA (reference sequence). The CDR3 bases are TGCAGTGCTAGAAAAGGGTGGGAGACCCAGTACTTC. It encodes CSARKGWETQYF.

The table lists this clonotype with a few counts. The rearrangement joins TRBV7-9 to TRBJ2-7, with no clear D. The CDR3 has 14 amino acids. The V end was cut by 1 base, the J end by 2 bases, with 9 bases between. Germline assignment: CDR1 SEHNR and CDR2 FQNEAQ (reference sequence). Here the CDR3 DNA reads TGTGCCAGCAGCTTAGACCCATCACCCTACGAGCAGTACTTC. Translated: CASSLDPSPYEQYF. Looking up the rest from reference TRBV7-9 and TRBJ2-7 gives the full variable domain: DTGVSQNPRHKITKRGQNVTFRCDPISEHNRLYWYRQTLGQGPEFLTYFQNEAQLEKSRLLSDRFSAERPKGSFSTLEIQRTEQGDSAMYLCASSLDPSPYEQYFGPGTRLTVT.